A single sample is the source of the 9 T cell receptor beta chains below, sequenced in a study of monozygotic twins with inflammatory bowel disease. Following a re-call of the 5' RACE reads, TCRdb has one entry per CDR3 protein and lacks DNA. This repertoire includes under 200,000 distinct CDR3 sequences. Sequences were obtained from blood. These receptors originate from a human donor with ulcerative colitis or Crohn's disease, or a healthy co-twin of an affected twin (not recorded which).

The chain couples TRBV20-1 to TRBJ2-3. The CDR3 contains 11 residues. Germline V gives CDR1 DFQATT, CDR2 SNEGSKA (reference sequence). CDR3 region: CSARTSDTQHF.

This chain connects TRBV20-1 to TRBJ1-2; checking the TCRdb D call of TRBD1 is not possible without DNA. Germline assignment: CDR1 DFQATT and CDR2 SNEGSKA (reference sequence). The CDR3 loop spans 13 amino acids. CDR3 amino acids: CSAPPQGLYGYTF.

The chain has TRBV12-3 or TRBV12-4 and TRBJ1-2. The CDR3 length is 13 residues. CDR3 residues: CASSLAQSYGYTF.

This chain uses TRBV20-1 with TRBJ2-7; TCRdb names TRBD1, which stays unverified in the absence of DNA. The CDR3 has 13 residues. CDR1 and CDR2 from the germline V gene are DFQATT and SNEGSKA (reference sequence). Here the CDR3 reads CSAAGQGRHEQYF.

This chain links TRBV5-6 with TRBJ2-1. Per the germline V gene, CDR1 is SGHDT and CDR2 is YYEEEE. This CDR3 spans 16 amino acids. CDR3 sequence reads: CASSFKRNFSYNEQFF.

The genes are TRBV27 and TRBJ1-6; TCRdb indicates TRBD1, and absent DNA this call remains unverified. CDR3 length equals 17 residues. Germline CDR1 and CDR2: MNHEY and SMNVEV (reference sequence). This CDR3 reads CASSQGTGRTHNSPLHF.

This chain connects TRBV5-1 to TRBJ2-7; TCRdb's assignment of TRBD2 cannot be checked, as there is no DNA. Germline assignment: CDR1 SGHRS and CDR2 YFSETQ. The CDR3 runs to 15 residues. CDR3 protein: CASSLELGEVYEQYF. Drawing the rest from reference TRBV5-1 and TRBJ2-7, the complete variable domain is KAGVTQTPRYLIKTRGQQVTLSCSPISGHRSVSWYQQTPGQGLQFLFEYFSETQRNKGNFPGRFSGRQFSNSRSEMNVSTLELGDSALYLCASSLELGEVYEQYFGPGTRLTVT.

The chain combines TRBV20-1 with TRBJ2-5; absent DNA, TCRdb's TRBD2 call cannot be checked. The CDR3 runs 14 residues. Germline V gene lookup returns CDR1 DFQATT and CDR2 SNEGSKA (reference sequence). The CDR3 loop reads CSARDPLGVETQYF.

The V gene is TRBV12-3 or TRBV12-4, the J gene TRBJ1-3. CDR3 length equals 11 residues. The CDR3 sequence is CASSRGYTIYF.